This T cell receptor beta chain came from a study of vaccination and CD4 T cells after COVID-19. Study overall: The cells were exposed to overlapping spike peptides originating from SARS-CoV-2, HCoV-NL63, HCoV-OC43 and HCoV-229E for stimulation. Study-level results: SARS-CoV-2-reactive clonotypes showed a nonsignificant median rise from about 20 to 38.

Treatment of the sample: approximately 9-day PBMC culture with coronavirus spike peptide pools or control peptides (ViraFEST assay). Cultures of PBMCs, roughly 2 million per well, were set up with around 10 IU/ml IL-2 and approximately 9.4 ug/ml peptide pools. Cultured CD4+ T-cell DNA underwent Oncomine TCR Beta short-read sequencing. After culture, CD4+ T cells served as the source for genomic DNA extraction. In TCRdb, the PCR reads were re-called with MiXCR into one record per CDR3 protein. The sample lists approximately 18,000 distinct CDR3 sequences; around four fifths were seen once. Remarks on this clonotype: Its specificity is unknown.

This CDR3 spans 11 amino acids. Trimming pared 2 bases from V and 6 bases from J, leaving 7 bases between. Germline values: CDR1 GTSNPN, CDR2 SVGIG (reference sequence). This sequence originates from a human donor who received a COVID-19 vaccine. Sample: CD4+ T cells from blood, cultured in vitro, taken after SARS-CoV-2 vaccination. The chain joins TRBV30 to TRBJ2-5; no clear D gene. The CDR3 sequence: CAWSRVKTQYF. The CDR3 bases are TGTGCCTGGAGTCGGGTTAAGACCCAGTACTTC.